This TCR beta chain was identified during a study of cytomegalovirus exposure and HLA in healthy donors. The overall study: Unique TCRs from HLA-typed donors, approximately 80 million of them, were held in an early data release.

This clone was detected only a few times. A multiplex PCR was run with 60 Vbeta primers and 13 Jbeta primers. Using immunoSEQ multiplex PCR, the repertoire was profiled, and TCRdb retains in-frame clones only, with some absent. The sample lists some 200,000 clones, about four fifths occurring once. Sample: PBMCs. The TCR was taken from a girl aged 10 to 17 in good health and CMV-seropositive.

The CDR3 reads CASSFQGARPGGTQYF. The CDR3 DNA reads as TGTGCCAGCAGCTTCCAGGGGGCCCGCCCTGGGGGGACCCAGTACTTC. V gene TRBV5-6 combines with J gene TRBJ2-5, with 8 bases lining up with TRBD1. CDR1 is SGHDT, CDR2 YYEEEE, per germline. CDR3 length: 16 amino acids. The V and J ends lost 2 bases and 7 bases, in that order; junction bases with no gene match: 13.